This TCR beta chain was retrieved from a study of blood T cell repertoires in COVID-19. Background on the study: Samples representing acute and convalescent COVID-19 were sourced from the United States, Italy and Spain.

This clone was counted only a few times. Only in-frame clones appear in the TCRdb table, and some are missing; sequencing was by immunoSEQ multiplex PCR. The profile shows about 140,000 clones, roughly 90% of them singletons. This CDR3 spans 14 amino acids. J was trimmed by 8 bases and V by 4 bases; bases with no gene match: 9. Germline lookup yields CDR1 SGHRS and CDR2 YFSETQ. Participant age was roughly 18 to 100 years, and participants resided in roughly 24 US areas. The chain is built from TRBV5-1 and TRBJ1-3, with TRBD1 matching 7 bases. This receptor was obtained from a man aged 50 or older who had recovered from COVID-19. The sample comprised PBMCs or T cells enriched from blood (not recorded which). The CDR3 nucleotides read TGCGCCAGCAGCGACGGACAGGATTGGTACACCATATATTTT. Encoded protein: CASSDGQDWYTIYF.